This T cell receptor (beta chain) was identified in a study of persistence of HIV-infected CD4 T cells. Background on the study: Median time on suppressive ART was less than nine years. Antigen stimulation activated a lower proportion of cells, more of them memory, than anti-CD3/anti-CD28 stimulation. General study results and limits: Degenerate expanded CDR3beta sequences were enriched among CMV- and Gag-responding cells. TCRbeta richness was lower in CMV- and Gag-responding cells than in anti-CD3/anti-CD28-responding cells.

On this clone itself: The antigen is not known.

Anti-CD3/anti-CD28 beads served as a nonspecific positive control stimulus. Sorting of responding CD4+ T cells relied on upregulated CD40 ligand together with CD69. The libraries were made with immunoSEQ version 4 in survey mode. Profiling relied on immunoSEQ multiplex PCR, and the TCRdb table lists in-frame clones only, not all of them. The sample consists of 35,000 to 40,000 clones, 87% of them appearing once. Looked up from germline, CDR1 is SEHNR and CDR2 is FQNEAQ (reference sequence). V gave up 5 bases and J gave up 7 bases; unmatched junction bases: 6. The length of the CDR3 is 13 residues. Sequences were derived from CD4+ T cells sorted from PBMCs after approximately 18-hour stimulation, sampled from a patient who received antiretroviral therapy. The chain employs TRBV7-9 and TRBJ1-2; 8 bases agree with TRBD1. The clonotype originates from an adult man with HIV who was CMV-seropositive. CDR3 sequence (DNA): TGTGCCAGCAGCCCCCGACAGGGGACTGGCTACACCTTC. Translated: CASSPRQGTGYTF. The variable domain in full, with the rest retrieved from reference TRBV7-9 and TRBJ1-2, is DTGVSQNPRHKITKRGQNVTFRCDPISEHNRLYWYRQTLGQGPEFLTYFQNEAQLEKSRLLSDRFSAERPKGSFSTLEIQRTEQGDSAMYLCASSPRQGTGYTFGSGTRLTVV.